These 10 T cell receptor beta chains originate from one sample sequenced in a study of T cells expressing NK-cell markers. TCRdb derives one entry per CDR3 protein from the 5' RACE reads, leaving out DNA. The sample table includes under 600,000 distinct CDR3 sequences. The sequencing sample was made of blood T cells: a sorted CD56 or NKG2C T cell subset, CD4+ or CD8+ T cells, or bulk PBMC T cells (not recorded which). These receptors came from a woman aged 50 to 65 in good health.

V usage is TRBV7-6 and J usage is TRBJ1-1; as DNA is missing, the TRBD1 call by TCRdb cannot be tested. CDR3 length equals 13 residues. CDR1 SGHVS and CDR2 FNYEAQ come from the germline V gene. The CDR3 loop is CASSQRQGARAFF.

The chain employs TRBV15 and TRBJ2-5. The CDR3 extends over 16 amino acids. Germline V gene data show CDR1 as LNHNV and CDR2 as YYDKDF (reference sequence). CDR3 loop: CATSSPSYGNQETQYF.

This chain links TRBV12-3 or TRBV12-4 with TRBJ1-4; the D call from TCRdb, TRBD1, cannot be confirmed without DNA. The CDR3 contains 11 residues. The CDR3 protein is CASSPRGRLFF.

The chain links TRBV2 to TRBJ1-1; the D call of TRBD1 rests on TCRdb alone, since no DNA is present to check it. The CDR3 covers 15 residues. The germline V gene has CDR1 SNHLY and CDR2 FYNNEI. The CDR3 region is CASSEAQGLYTEAFF.

The chain couples TRBV5-1 to TRBJ1-1; no DNA is available, so the TRBD1 call from TCRdb remains unchecked. Germline V gene sequence: CDR1 SGHRS, CDR2 YFSETQ. This CDR3 has 18 amino acids. The CDR3 region is CASSLTPRQGAMNTEAFF.

The chain carries TRBV6-2 or TRBV6-3 and TRBJ2-3; TCRdb lists TRBD1, though no DNA is available to test this call. Germline values: CDR1 MNHEY, CDR2 SVGEGT. This CDR3 is 16 amino acids long. The CDR3: CASRRRGITSTDTQYF.

The chain joins TRBV3-1 to TRBJ2-1; TCRdb's assignment of TRBD2 cannot be checked, as there is no DNA. The CDR3 is made up of 16 amino acids. CDR1 LGHDT and CDR2 YNNKEL come from the germline V gene (reference sequence). The chain's CDR3 is CASSRFTSGIGNEQFF.

The V call is TRBV30, the J call TRBJ2-3; the TRBD2 assignment by TCRdb is unverifiable without DNA. This CDR3 is built from 13 residues. Germline V gene data show CDR1 as GTSNPN and CDR2 as SVGIG (reference sequence). CDR3 in amino acids: CARSSGRTDTQYF.

The gene calls are TRBV10-1 and TRBJ1-1; as DNA is missing, the TRBD1 call by TCRdb cannot be tested. Germline loops: CDR1 WNHNN, CDR2 SYGVQD (reference sequence). This CDR3 comprises 13 residues. The CDR3 is CASRVTGGSEAFF.

V gene TRBV27 combines with J gene TRBJ2-7; TCRdb selects TRBD1, and the lack of DNA leaves this call unchecked. Looked up from germline, CDR1 is MNHEY and CDR2 is SMNVEV (reference sequence). The CDR3 is made up of 14 amino acids. The CDR3 region is CASSLGQGWYEQYF.